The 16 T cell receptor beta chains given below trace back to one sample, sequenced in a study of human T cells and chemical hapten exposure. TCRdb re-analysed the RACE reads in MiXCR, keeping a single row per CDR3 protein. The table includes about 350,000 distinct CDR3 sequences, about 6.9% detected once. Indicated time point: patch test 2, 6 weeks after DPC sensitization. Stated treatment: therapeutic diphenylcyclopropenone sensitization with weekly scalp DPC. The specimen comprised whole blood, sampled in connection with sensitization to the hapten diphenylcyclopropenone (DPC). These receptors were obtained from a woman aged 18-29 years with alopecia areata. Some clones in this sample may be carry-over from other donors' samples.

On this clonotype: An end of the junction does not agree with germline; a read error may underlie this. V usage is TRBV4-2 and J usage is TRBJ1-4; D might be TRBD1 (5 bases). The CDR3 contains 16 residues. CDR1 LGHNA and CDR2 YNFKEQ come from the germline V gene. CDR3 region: CASNQGRDPTNEKLFF. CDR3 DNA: TGTGCCAGCAACCAAGGCAGGGACCCAACTAATGAAAAACTGTTTTTT.

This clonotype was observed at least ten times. The CDR3 reads CASSKDTNQPQHF. Written as DNA, the CDR3 is TGTGCCAGCAGTAAGGACACCAATCAGCCCCAGCATTTT. The gene calls are TRBV6-4 and TRBJ1-5, with D maybe TRBD1 (5 bases). V gave up 5 bases and J gave up 3 bases, with 8 bases separating them. CDR1 and CDR2 (germline): MRHNA, SNTAGT. This CDR3 has 13 residues.

The CDR3, as DNA: TGTGCCAGCAACAAACAGGGAGCCCCCTACGAGCAGTACTTC. This gives the protein CASNKQGAPYEQYF. This chain connects TRBV27 to TRBJ2-7, with D possibly being TRBD1 (6 bases). Germline V gives CDR1 MNHEY, CDR2 SMNVEV (reference sequence). The CDR3 has 14 amino acids. V gave up 7 bases and J gave up 2 bases, with 15 bases separating them.

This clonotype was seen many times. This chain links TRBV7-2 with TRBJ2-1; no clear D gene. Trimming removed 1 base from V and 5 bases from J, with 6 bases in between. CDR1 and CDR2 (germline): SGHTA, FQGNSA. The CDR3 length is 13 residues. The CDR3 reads CASSLGLNNEQFF. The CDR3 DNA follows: TGTGCCAGCAGCTTAGGACTCAACAATGAGCAGTTCTTC.

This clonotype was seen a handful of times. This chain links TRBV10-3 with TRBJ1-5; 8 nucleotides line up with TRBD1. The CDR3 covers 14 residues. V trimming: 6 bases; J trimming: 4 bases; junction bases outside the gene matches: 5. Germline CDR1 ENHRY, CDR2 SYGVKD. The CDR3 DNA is TGTGCCATCAGGACAGGGGTAGGGAATCAGCCCCAGCATTTT. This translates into CAIRTGVGNQPQHF.

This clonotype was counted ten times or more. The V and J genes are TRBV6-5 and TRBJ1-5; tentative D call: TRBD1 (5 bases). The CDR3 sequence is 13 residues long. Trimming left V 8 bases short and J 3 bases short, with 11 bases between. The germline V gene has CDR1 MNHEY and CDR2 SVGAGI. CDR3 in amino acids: CASARQPNQPQHF. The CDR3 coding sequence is TGTGCCAGCGCCAGACAGCCCAATCAGCCCCAGCATTTT.

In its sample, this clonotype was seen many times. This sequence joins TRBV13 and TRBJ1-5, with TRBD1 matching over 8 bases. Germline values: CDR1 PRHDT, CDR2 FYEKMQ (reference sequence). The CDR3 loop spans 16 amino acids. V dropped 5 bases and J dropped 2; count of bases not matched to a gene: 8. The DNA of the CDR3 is TGTGCCAGCAGCGAACGGCAGGGGGCGGGCAATCAGCCCCAGCATTTT. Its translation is CASSERQGAGNQPQHF. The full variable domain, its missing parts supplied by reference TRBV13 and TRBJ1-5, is AAGVIQSPRHLIKEKRETATLKCYPIPRHDTVYWYQQGPGQDPQFLISFYEKMQSDKGSIPDRFSAQQFSDYHSELNMSSLELGDSALYFCASSERQGAGNQPQHFGDGTRLSIL.

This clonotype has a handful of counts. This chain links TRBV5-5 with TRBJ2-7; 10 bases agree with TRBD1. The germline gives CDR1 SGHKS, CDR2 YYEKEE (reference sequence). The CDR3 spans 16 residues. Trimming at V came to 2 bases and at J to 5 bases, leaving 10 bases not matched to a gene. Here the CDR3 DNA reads TGTGCCAGCAGCTTTAGTTCGGGACAGGGGATTCACGAGCAGTACTTC. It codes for CASSFSSGQGIHEQYF.

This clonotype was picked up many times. The CDR3, as DNA: TGTGCCAGCAGCGGGACAGGAGCCTACGAGCAGTACTTC. Protein product: CASSGTGAYEQYF. The chain couples TRBV2 to TRBJ2-7, with 8 positions matching TRBD1. The CDR3 covers 13 residues. The germline V gene has CDR1 SNHLY and CDR2 FYNNEI. V shed 6 bases and J 2 bases; nucleotides not matched to a gene: 3.

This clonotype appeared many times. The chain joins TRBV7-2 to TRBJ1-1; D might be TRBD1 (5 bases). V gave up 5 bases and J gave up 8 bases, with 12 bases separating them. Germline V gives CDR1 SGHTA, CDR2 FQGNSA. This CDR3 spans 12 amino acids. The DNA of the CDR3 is TGTGCCAGCAGCCTCTCCACAGGCGAAGCTTTCTTT. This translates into CASSLSTGEAFF.

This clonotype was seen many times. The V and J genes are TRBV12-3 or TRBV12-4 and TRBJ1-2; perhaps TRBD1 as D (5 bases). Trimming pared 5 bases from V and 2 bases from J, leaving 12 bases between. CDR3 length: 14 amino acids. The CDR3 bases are TGTGCCAGCAGTCCCCAGGGTGGGAACTATGGCTACACCTTC. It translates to CASSPQGGNYGYTF.

The CDR3 nucleotides read TGTGCCAGCAGTCGAGTCGGGGCGCAGGATTCACCCCTCCACTTT. Amino acids: CASSRVGAQDSPLHF. This chain connects TRBV14 to TRBJ1-6, with a possible D match to TRBD1 (5 bases). The CDR3 is 15 amino acids. The germline V and J ends were trimmed by 6 bases and 8 bases, with 17 bases remaining between them. CDR1 is SGHDN, CDR2 FVKESK, per germline.

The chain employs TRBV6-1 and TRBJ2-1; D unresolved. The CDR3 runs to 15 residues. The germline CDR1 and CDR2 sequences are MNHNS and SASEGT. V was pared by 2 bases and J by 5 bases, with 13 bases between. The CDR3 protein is CASSEMDLLDNEQFF. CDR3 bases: TGTGCCAGCAGTGAAATGGATCTCCTAGACAATGAGCAGTTCTTC.

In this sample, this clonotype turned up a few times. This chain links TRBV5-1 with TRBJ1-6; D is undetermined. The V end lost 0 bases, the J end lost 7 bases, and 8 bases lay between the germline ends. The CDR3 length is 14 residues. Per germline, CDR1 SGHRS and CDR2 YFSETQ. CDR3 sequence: CASSLARTNSPLHF. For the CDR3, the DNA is TGCGCCAGCAGCTTGGCACGGACGAATTCACCCCTCCACTTT.

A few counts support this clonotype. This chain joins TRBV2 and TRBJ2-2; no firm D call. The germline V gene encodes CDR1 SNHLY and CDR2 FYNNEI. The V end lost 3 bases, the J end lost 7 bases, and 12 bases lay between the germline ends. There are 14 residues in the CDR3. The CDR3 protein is CASSENYRNGELFF. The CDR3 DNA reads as TGTGCCAGCAGTGAGAACTATAGGAACGGGGAGCTGTTTTTT.

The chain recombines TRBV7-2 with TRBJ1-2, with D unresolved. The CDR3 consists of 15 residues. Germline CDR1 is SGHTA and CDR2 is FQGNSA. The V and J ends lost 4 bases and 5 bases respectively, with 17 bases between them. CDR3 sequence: CASSSPDRGSYGYTF. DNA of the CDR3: TGTGCCAGCAGCTCCCCCGACCGGGGTTCATATGGCTACACCTTC.